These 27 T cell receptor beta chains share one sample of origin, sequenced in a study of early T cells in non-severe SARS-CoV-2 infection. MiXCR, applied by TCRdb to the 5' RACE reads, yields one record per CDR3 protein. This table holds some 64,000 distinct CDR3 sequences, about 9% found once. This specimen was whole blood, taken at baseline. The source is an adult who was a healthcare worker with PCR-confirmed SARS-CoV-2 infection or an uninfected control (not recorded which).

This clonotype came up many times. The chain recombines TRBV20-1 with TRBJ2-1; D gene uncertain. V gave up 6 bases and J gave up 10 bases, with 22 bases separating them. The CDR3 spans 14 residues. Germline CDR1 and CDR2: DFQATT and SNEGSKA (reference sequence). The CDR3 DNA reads TGCAGTGCCCTAGGTCAGTTTCTCCTGCGAGAGCAGTTCTTC. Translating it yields CSALGQFLLREQFF.

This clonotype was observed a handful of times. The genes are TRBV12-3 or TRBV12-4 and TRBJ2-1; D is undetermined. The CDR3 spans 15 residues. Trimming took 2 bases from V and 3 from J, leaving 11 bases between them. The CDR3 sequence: CASSLTGRHYNEQFF. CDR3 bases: TGTGCCAGCAGTTTAACCGGACGGCACTACAATGAGCAGTTCTTC.

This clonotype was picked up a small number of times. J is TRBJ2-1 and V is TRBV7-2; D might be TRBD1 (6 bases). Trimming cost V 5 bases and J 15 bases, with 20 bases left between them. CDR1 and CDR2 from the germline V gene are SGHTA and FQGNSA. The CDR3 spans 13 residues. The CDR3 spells CASSPVGAPRLFF. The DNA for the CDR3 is TGTGCCAGCAGCCCGGTGGGGGCCCCCCGTCTGTTCTTC. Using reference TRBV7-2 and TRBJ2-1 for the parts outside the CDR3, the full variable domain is GAGVSQSPSNKVTEKGKDVELRCDPISGHTALYWYRQSLGQGLEFLIYFQGNSAPDKSGLPSDRFSAERTGGSVSTLTIQRTQQEDSAVYLCASSPVGAPRLFFGPGTRLTVL.

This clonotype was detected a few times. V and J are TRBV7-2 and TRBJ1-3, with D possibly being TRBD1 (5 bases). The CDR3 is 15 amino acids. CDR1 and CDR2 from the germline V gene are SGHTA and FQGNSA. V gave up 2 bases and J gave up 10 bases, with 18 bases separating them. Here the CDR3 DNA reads TGTGCCAGCAGCTTACGGCCGCAGGGCCTGGGGACCATATATTTT. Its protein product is CASSLRPQGLGTIYF.

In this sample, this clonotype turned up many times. CDR3 amino acids: CASSYSGKTQYF. The CDR3 DNA reads as TGTGCCAGCAGCTACTCTGGGAAGACCCAGTACTTC. J is TRBJ2-5 and V is TRBV7-6; D is uncertain. The V gene's germline CDR1 is SGHVS and CDR2 FNYEAQ. V was pared by 4 bases and J by 6 bases, with 9 bases between. The CDR3 runs to 12 residues.

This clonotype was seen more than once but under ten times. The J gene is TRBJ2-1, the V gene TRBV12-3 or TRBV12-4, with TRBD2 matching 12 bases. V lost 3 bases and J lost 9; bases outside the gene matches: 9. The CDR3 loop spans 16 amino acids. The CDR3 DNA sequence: TGTGCCAGCAGTTTCGGGCTAGCGGGAGGGCCGAGTGAGCAGTTCTTC. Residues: CASSFGLAGGPSEQFF.

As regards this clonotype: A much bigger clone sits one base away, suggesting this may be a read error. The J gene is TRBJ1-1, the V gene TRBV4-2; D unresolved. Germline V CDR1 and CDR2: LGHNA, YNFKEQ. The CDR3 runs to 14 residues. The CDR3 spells CVSSQDARNDEAFF. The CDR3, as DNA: TGTGTCAGCAGCCAAGATGCCAGAAATGATGAAGCTTTCTTT.

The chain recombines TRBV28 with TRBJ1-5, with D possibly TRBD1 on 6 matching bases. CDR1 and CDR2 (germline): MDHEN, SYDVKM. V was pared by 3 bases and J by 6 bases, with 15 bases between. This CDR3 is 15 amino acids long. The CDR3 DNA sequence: TGTGCCAGCAGTTTTCTTGGTGGGGGCGGTCAGCCCCAGCATTTT. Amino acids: CASSFLGGGGQPQHF. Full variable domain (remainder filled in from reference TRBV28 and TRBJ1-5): DVKVTQSSRYLVKRTGEKVFLECVQDMDHENMFWYRQDPGLGLRLIYFSYDVKMKEKGDIPEGYSVSREKKERFSLILESASTNQTSMYLCASSFLGGGGQPQHFGDGTRLSIL.

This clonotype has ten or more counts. CDR3 loop: CASTSTDRSNYGYTF. For the CDR3, the DNA is TGTGCCAGCACCTCAACGGACAGGTCTAACTATGGCTACACCTTC. The rearrangement uses TRBV3-1 and TRBJ1-2, with TRBD1 identical over 7 bases. Germline trimming cut 7 bases from V and 0 bases from J; bases unmatched to any gene: 8. CDR1 LGHDT and CDR2 YNNKEL come from the germline V gene (reference sequence). This CDR3 contains 15 residues.

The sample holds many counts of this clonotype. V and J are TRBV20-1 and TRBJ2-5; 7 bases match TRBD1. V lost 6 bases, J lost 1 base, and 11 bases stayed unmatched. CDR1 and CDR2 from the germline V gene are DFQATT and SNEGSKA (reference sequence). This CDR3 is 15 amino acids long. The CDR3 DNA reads TGCAGTGCCACCGAAACCTGGGACAGCCAAGAGACCCAGTACTTC. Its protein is CSATETWDSQETQYF.

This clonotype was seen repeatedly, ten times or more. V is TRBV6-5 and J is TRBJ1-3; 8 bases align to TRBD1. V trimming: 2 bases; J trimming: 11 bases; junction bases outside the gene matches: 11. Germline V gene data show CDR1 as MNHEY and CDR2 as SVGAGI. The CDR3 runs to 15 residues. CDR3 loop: CASSYGPGQGYAIYF. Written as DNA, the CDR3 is TGTGCCAGCAGTTACGGACCCGGACAGGGTTACGCCATATATTTT.

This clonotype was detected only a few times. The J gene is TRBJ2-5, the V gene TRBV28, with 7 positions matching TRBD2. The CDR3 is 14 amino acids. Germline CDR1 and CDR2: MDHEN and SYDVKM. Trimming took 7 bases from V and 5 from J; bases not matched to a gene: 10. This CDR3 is CASNPGWGGETQYF. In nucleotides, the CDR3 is TGTGCCAGCAACCCGGGTTGGGGAGGGGAGACCCAGTACTTC. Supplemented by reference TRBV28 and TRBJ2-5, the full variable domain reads DVKVTQSSRYLVKRTGEKVFLECVQDMDHENMFWYRQDPGLGLRLIYFSYDVKMKEKGDIPEGYSVSREKKERFSLILESASTNQTSMYLCASNPGWGGETQYFGPGTRLLVL.

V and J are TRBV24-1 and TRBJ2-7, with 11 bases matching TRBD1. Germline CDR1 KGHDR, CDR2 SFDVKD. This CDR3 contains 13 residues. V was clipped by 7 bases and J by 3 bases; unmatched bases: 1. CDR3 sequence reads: CATSGTGGYEQYF. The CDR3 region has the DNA TGTGCCACCAGCGGGACAGGGGGCTACGAGCAGTACTTC.

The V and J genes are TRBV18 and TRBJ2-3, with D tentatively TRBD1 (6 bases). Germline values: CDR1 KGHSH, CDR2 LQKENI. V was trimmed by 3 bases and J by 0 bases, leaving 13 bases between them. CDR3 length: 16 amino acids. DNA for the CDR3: TGTGCCAGCTCACCTTTACAGGGCTCTAGCACAGATACGCAGTATTTT. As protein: CASSPLQGSSTDTQYF. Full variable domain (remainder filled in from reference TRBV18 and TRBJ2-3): NAGVMQNPRHLVRRRGQEARLRCSPMKGHSHVYWYRQLPEEGLKFMVYLQKENIIDESGMPKERFSAEFPKEGPSILRIQQVVRGDSAAYFCASSPLQGSSTDTQYFGPGTRLTVL.

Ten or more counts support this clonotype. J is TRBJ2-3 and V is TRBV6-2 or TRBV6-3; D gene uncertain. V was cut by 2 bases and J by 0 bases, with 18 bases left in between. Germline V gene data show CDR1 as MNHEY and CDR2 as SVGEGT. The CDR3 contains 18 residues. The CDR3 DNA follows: TGTGCCAGCAGTTACGACCCTTCCGGGCGAACAAGCACAGATACGCAGTATTTT. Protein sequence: CASSYDPSGRTSTDTQYF.

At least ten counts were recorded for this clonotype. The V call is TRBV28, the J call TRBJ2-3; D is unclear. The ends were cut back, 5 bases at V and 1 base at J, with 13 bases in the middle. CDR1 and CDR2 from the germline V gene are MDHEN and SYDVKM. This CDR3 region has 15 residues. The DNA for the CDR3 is TGTGCCAGCAGTCCCCGCGGATCGGGCACAGATACGCAGTATTTT. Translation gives CASSPRGSGTDTQYF.

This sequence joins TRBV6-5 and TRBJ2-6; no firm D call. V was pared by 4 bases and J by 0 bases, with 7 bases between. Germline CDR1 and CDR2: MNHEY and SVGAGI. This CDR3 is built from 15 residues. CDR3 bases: TGTGCCAGCAGTTTCAGGTCCTCTGGGGCCAACGTCCTGACTTTC. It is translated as CASSFRSSGANVLTF.

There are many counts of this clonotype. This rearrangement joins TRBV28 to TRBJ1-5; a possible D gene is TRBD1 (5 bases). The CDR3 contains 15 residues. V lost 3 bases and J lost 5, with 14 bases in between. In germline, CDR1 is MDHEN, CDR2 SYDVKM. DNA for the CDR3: TGTGCCAGCAGTTTCATATCAGGGATCGATCAGCCCCAGCATTTT. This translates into CASSFISGIDQPQHF.

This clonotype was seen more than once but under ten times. The CDR3 coding sequence is TGTGCCGGGCGGGGCACAGATACGCAGTATTTT. The encoded protein is CAGRGTDTQYF. V is TRBV7-9 and J is TRBJ2-3, with a weak D call TRBD2 (5 bases). The CDR3 extends over 11 amino acids. Trimming pared 11 bases from V and 1 base from J, leaving 7 bases between. CDR1 SEHNR and CDR2 FQNEAQ come from the germline V gene (reference sequence).

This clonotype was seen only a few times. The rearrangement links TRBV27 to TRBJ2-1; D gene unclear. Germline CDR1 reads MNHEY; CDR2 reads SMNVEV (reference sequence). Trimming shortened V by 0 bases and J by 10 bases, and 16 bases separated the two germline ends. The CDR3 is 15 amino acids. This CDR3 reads CASSLSMLGLSEQFF. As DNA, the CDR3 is TGTGCCAGCAGTTTATCAATGCTCGGGCTTTCGGAGCAGTTCTTC.

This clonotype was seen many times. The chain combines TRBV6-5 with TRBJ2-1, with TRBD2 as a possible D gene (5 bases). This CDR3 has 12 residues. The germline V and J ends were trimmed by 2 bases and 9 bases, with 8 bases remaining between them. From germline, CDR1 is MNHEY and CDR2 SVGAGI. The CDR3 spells CASSYPSGEQFF. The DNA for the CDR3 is TGTGCCAGCAGTTACCCCAGCGGTGAGCAGTTCTTC.

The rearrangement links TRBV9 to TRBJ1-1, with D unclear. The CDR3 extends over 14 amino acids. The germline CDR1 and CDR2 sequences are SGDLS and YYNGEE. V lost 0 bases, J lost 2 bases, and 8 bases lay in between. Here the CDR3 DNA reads TGTGCCAGCAGCGTAGAACCAGAAAACACTGAAGCTTTCTTT. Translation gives CASSVEPENTEAFF.

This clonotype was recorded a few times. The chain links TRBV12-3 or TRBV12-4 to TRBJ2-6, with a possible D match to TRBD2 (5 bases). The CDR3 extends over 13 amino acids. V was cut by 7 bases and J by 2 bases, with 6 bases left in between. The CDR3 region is CASTGTGANVLTF. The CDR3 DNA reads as TGTGCCAGCACCGGGACTGGGGCCAACGTCCTGACTTTC.

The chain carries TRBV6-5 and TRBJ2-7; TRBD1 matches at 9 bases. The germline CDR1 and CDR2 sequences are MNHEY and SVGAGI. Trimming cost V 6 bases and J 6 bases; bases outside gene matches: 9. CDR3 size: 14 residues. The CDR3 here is CASSSGTGFFEQYF. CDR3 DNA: TGTGCCAGCAGCTCCGGGACAGGGTTTTTCGAGCAGTACTTC.

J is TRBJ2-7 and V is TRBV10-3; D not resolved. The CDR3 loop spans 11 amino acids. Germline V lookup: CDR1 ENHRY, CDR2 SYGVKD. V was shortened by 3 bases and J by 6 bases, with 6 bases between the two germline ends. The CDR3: CAISDVGEQYF. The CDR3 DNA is TGTGCCATCAGTGACGTAGGCGAGCAGTACTTC.

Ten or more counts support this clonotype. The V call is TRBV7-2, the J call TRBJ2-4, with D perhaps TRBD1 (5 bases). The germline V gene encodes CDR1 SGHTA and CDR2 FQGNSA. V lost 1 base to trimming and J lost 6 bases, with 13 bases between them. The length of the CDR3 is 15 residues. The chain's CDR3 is CASSLDLQGRNIQYF. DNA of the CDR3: TGTGCCAGCAGCTTAGATTTGCAGGGAAGAAACATTCAGTACTTC.

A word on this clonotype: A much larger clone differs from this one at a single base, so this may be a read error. This chain's CDR3 is CAGSPGDRQYF. The CDR3 coding sequence is TGTGCCGGCAGCCCCGGGGACCGGCAGTATTTT. The chain recombines TRBV12-3 or TRBV12-4 with TRBJ2-3; D may be TRBD1 or TRBD2 (5 bases each). The CDR3 sequence is 11 residues long.